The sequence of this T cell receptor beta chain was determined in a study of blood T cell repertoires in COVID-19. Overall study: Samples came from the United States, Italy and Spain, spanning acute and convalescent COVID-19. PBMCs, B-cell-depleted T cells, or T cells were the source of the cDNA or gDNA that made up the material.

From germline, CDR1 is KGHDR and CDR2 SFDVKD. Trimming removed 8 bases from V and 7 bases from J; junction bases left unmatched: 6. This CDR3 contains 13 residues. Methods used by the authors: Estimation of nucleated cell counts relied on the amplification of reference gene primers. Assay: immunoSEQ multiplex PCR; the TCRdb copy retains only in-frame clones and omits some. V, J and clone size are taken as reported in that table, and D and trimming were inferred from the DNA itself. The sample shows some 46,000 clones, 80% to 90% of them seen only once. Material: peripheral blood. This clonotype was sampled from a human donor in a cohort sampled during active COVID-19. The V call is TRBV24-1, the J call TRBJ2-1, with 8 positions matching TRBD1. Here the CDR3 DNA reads TGTGCCACCATGCAGGGGGCGAAGAATGAGCAGTTCTTC. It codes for CATMQGAKNEQFF.